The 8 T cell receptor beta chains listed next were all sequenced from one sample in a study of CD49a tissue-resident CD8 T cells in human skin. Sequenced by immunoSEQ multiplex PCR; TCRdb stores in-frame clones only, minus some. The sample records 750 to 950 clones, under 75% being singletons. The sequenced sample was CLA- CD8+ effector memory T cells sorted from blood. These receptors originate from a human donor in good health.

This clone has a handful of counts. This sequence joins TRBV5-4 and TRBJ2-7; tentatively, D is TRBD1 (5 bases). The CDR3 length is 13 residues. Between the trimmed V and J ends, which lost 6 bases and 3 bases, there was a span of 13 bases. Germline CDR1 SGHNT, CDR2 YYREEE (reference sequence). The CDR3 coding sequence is TGTGCCAGCACCAGATGGGGCTACTACGAGCAGTACGTC. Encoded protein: CASTRWGYYEQYV.

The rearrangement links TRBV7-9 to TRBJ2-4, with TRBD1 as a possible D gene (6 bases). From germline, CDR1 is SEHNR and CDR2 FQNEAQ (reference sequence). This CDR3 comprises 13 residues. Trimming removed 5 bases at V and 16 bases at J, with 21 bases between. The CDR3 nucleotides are TGTGCCAGCAGCCCAGCGCTCACAGGGCTTGAATACTTC. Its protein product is CASSPALTGLEYF.

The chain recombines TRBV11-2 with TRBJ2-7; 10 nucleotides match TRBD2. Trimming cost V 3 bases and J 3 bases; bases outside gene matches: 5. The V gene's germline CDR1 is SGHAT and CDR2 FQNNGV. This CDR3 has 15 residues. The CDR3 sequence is CASSFLASGSYEQYF. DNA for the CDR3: TGTGCCAGCAGCTTCTTGGCTAGCGGGAGCTACGAGCAGTACTTC.

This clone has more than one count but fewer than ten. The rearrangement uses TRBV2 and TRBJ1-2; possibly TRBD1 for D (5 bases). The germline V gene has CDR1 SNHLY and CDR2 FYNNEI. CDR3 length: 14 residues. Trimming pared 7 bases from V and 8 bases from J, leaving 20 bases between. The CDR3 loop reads CASMGLQGLGGYTF. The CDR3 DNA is TGTGCCAGCATGGGACTTCAGGGACTAGGGGGCTACACCTTC.

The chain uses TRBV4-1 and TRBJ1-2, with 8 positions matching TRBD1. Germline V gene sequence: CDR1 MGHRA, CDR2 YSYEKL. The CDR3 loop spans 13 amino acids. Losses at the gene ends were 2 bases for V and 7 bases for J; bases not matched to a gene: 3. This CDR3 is CASSQYTGGGYTF. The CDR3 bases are TGCGCCAGCAGCCAATATACAGGGGGTGGCTACACCTTC.

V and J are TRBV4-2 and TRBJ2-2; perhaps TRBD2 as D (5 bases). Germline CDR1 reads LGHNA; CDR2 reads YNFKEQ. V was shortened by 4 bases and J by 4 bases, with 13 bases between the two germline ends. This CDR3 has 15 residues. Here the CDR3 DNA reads TGTGCCAGCAGCCGCCCTCCTGGGAGCACCGGGGAGCTGTTTTTT. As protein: CASSRPPGSTGELFF.

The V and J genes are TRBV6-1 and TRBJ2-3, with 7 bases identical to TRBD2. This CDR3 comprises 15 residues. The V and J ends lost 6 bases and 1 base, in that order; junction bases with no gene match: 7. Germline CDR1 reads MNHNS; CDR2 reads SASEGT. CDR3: CASRTSSGRTDTQYF. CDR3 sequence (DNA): TGTGCCAGCAGGACATCTAGCGGACGCACAGATACGCAGTATTTT.

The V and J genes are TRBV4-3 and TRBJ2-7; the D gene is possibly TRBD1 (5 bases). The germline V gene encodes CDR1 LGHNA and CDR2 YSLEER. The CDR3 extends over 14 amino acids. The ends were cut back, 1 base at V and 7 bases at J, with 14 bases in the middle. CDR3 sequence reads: CASSQVATDGEQYF. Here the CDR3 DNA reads TGCGCCAGCAGCCAAGTTGCGACAGACGGGGAGCAGTACTTC.